This is a list of T cell receptor beta chains from one sample in a study of blood T cell repertoires in COVID-19. The table came from immunoSEQ multiplex PCR; TCRdb's copy has only in-frame clones and leaves some out. Found here are 140,000 to 150,000 clones, roughly 77% of them singletons; the top ten hold around 4.4%. The sample was peripheral blood. These TCRs come from a man in his 60s with acute or convalescent COVID-19. Both conserved end residues are trimmed from each CDR3. Clone size is shown for a subset of rows, as once, few, many or a class of expanded clone.

NA,TRBJ2-3,TRBV6-1,ASSEGFFSGRMGDTQY
NA,TRBJ2-3,TRBV3-1/TRBV3-2,ASRRGRNTDTQY
NA,TRBJ2-7,TRBV14,ASADRAYNGEQY
few,TRBJ2-1,TRBV5-4,ASSLRRGDNEQF
NA,TRBJ2-6,TRBV5-4,ASSAGIGGSGANVLT
NA,TRBJ2-4,TRBV24-1,ATSEPGTSGAIQY
few,TRBJ1-5,TRBV7-9,ASSLVGATDSNQPQH
NA,TRBJ1-1,TRBV25-1,ASSEWGTVEAF
NA,TRBJ2-6,TRBV10-3,AISGMYGNSGANVLT
NA,TRBJ2-3,TRBV25-1,ASSTGNGADTQY
NA,TRBJ2-1,TRBV9,ASSRGGDFYNEQF
NA,TRBJ2-1,TRBV28,ASSSGLAGGGEQF
many,TRBJ2-7,TRBV5-1,ASSLAAGGEQY
NA,TRBJ2-5,TRBV6-5,ASSYYAGETQY
NA,TRBJ2-2,TRBV19,ASSAWTGGTGELF
NA,TRBJ2-5,TRBV10-1,ASSEWDRGQETQY
NA,TRBJ2-7,TRBV30,AWSVPRTGAYEQY
NA,TRBJ2-3,TRBV29-1,SAPTQGGDTQY
once,TRBJ2-5,TRBV5-1,ASRLTGAYQETQY